These 5 T cell receptor beta chains were sequenced from one sample in a study of blood T cell repertoires in COVID-19. TCRdb keeps only in-frame clones here, not all; method: immunoSEQ multiplex PCR. The table shows about 80,000 clones, with approximately 76% occurring only once. The sequenced material came from peripheral blood. These receptors were taken from a man between 70 and 80 years old with active or convalescent COVID-19.

This chain uses TRBV5-1 with TRBJ2-7; D might be TRBD2 (6 bases). Trimming took 1 base from V and 2 from J, leaving 10 bases between them. The CDR3 extends over 14 amino acids. Germline CDR1 and CDR2: SGHRS and YFSETQ. As DNA, the CDR3 is TGCGCCAGCAGCTTGAGGCGGGGAACCTACGAGCAGTACTTC. Translating it yields CASSLRRGTYEQYF.

V is TRBV3-1 (or the pseudogene TRBV3-2) and J is TRBJ1-3, with D unclear. V gave up 3 bases and J gave up 0 bases, with 9 bases separating them. This CDR3 region has 15 residues. CDR1 is LGHDT and CDR2 is YNNKEL in the germline V gene (reference sequence). CDR3 region: CASSQQIFSGNTIYF. CDR3 nucleotides: TGTGCCAGCAGCCAGCAGATTTTCTCTGGAAACACCATATATTTT.

V and J are TRBV29-1 and TRBJ1-1, with a tentative D call TRBD1 (5 bases). Trimming took off 4 bases at V and 4 bases at J, with 22 bases between the two ends. Germline V gene data show CDR1 as SQVTM and CDR2 as ANQGSEA. The CDR3 runs to 16 residues. In DNA, the CDR3 is TGCAGCGTTGGCCAGGTGGATGGGGCGGTAGGCACTGAAGCTTTCTTT. Translated, it gives CSVGQVDGAVGTEAFF. The full variable domain, completed using reference TRBV29-1 and TRBJ1-1, is SAVISQKPSRDICQRGTSLTIQCQVDSQVTMMFWYRQQPGQSLTLIATANQGSEATYESGFVIDKFPISRPNLTFSTLTVSNMSPEDSSIYLCSVGQVDGAVGTEAFFGQGTRLTVV.

The chain recombines TRBV12-3 or TRBV12-4 with TRBJ2-3; 10 bases match TRBD2. CDR3 size: 13 residues. V lost 7 bases to trimming and J lost 5 bases; unmatched junction nucleotides: 3. CDR3 DNA: TGTGCCAGCAAAGCGGGGGGGCGAGATACGCAGTATTTT. It specifies CASKAGGRDTQYF.

The chain recombines TRBV7-9 with TRBJ1-5; D uncertain. The CDR3 extends over 12 amino acids. The germline CDR1 and CDR2 sequences are SEHNR and FQNEAQ (reference sequence). Trimming left V 0 bases short and J 9 bases short, with 6 bases between. The CDR3 bases are TGTGCCAGCAGCTTAGCACCCGGGCCCCAGCATTTT. Amino acid sequence: CASSLAPGPQHF.